Sequencing of this TCR beta chain was carried out in a study of CD8+ T cells in alopecia areata. Treatment reported: oral pan-JAK inhibitor, 5-10 mg twice daily. Losses at the gene ends were 5 bases for V and 0 bases for J; bases not matched to a gene: 4. There are 14 residues in the CDR3. Germline loops: CDR1 MNHEY, CDR2 SMNVEV (reference sequence). Extraction of RNA preceded its reverse transcription into cDNA, which served as the sequencing template. TCRdb keeps only in-frame clones here, not all; method: immunoSEQ multiplex PCR. The sample has 150,000 to 200,000 clones; roughly three fifths are singletons.

The sequence was collected from a human donor with alopecia areata. The material was CD4+ T cells sorted from blood, obtained around week 50, from a patient treated with tofacitinib. The chain carries TRBV27 and TRBJ2-7; 7 nucleotides match TRBD2. The CDR3 loop reads CASSKGTNSYEQYF. CDR3 nucleotides: TGTGCCAGCAGTAAGGGGACTAACTCCTACGAGCAGTACTTC.